The present T cell receptor beta chain was sequenced within a study of shared clonotypes between healthy human individuals (dated by TCRdb to 2018 to 2021). Notes on the research overall: A couple of women and a few men aged 18 to 49 years were included in the cohort. For each donor, three plates each were used for CD4 naive and CD4 memory, two plates were used for CD8 naive, and one plate was used for CD8 memory. To estimate repertoire size and how much clonotypes are shared between individuals, the study performed deep sequencing of blood TCR repertoires from roughly five healthy adults. To increase sequencing depth and limit assay-specific biases, different laboratories used diverse techniques to prepare libraries and sequence TCR repertoires. Leukapheresis yielded between about 0.8 and 9.5 billion PBMCs per donor.

TCR CDR3 regions were amplified from genomic DNA by multiplex PCR using the deep immunoSEQ assay. Genomic DNA extracted from each cell subset was distributed evenly over all wells of several immunoSEQ 96-well plates, and each plate served as one replicate. For sorted subsets, each replicate PCR was loaded with 200 ng genomic DNA, equivalent to 25,000 to 30,000 T cell genomes. Purified libraries were measured with a Qubit 3.0 fluorometer, size-checked on a Bioanalyzer 2100, and measured again with the KAPA Library Quantification kit. Each immunoSEQ 96-well plate was sequenced on its own single-read 150-cycle Illumina NextSeq 550 flow cell. In the source study's methods: Because the immunoSEQ output included only junctional sequences and no quality scores, the filtering could not be the same as the filtering used for full-length reads. Sequences were annotated with PyIR, a Python wrapper for IgBLAST v1.9, using IMGT germline references to assign V/J genes and CDR3. Reads were removed for weak V/J assignments (E-value above 1e-6), missing CDR3, stop codons, out-of-frame junctions, or ambiguous translated residues. V3J clonotypes were defined by identical inferred V gene, J gene, and CDR3 amino acid sequence. To compute the percentage overlap between repertoires, the number of shared unique clonotypes was divided by the size of the smaller repertoire. Repertoire richness was assessed with RTK rarefaction, the Chao1 estimator, and Recon v2.1 estimates of unobserved clonotypes. For all TCRbeta clonotypes obtained by the gDNA method from four donors, generation probabilities were computed with OLGA. TCRdb obtained this table from immuneACCESS and retained in-frame rearrangements with V and J assigned. These tables miss some clones; where compared with another copy, unresolved V genes account for less than half of the shortfall, and the remainder is unexplained. Clone size and V and J calls were adopted from that table, with D and trimming inferred from the DNA. The sample includes millions of clones, with roughly 91% observed a single time. Roughly 1.8% of the sample belongs to the ten largest clones.

Taken from the germline V gene, the CDR1 and CDR2 loops are MNHNS and SASEGT. The CDR3 measures 13 amino acids from cysteine to phenylalanine. Only CDR3 DNA remains: 39 bases, in frame from the first base. V gives up 10 bases and J gives up 2 bases, and the segment between their germline ends measures 14 bases. What the work shows at the level of the full study, not this receptor alone: Across several donors, roughly 5.4% of naive CD4, approximately 3.6% of naive CD8, 2% to 2.5% of memory CD4, and 0.3% to 0.45% of memory CD8 clonotypes were shared. Rarefaction of sorted-subset datasets indicated incomplete sequencing despite the large sequencing depth. Only blood was sampled, and tissue TCR repertoires likely differ from those in blood. Pairwise subsampling led to the expectation that sequencing depth would affect the degree of clonotype sharing among donors. Naive subsets generally had larger estimated clonotype richness than memory subsets. Compared with non-shared clonotypes, clonotypes shared by all four sorted-subset donors had higher generation probabilities. Because the study included only a small number of donors, the genetic and exposure-history diversity represented was limited.

This clone was recorded a few times. This clone's antigen is unknown. The record has no base qualities; no much larger clone is one base away. CD8 naive samples were obtained by positive selection for CCR7 among CD45RO-negative cells, yielding a CD45RA+CCR7+ population from which TemRA cells were excluded. The donors were healthy, HIV-negative adults with no recently reported acute infections or vaccinations. Only Caucasian adults living in Nashville, Tennessee, USA were represented among the donors. Blood was collected by leukapheresis, and PBMCs were isolated by Ficoll-Histopaque density gradient centrifugation and then cryopreserved in liquid nitrogen vapor phase. Purity and quantity of every magnetically sorted T cell population were checked by analytical flow cytometry. Genomic DNA was isolated from each sorted fraction and quantified by UV absorbance on a Nanodrop 2000c.

Rearrangement joined TRBV6-1 to TRBJ1-2; the D gene is unclear. Specimen: naive CD8+ T cells from PBMCs. This specimen's cell subset or site label, interpreted: CD45RA+CCR7+. The sequence derives from a man between 18 and 35 years old in good health. Some clones in this sample may be carry-over from other donors' samples. The CDR3 here reads CATRVALNYGYTF. Read as DNA, the sequence is TGTGCCACCCGGGTCGCCCTGAACTATGGCTACACCTTC.